Included here is one TCR beta chain sequence, with context. The antigen it binds to is not known. Base qualities are not provided; no much larger clone lies one nucleotide away. Library preparation used RT-PCR. Sequencing was performed on an Illumina HiSeq 2500. Clones were called with MiXCR by TCRdb after fastp trimmed the public reads at Q25, and only in-frame beta chains were retained. Each record represents a unique CDR3 protein, reported with the most common genes and DNA among its rows. The sample profile shows hundreds of thousands of distinct CDR3 sequences; 15% to 19% of them were found once. The top ten clonotypes cover around 10% of the sample. The data were taken from a study of response to subunit inactivated influenza vaccine (dated by TCRdb to the late 2010s). In the study overall: Deep quantitative profiling of the T cell receptor repertoire was used in the study to follow responses to a trivalent subunit inactivated influenza vaccine. Paper-wide results and their limitations: The authors proposed that each seasonal influenza vaccination may bring in only a limited number of new T cells.

CDR3 length: 13 amino acids, cysteine to phenylalanine. Kept here is only the CDR3 DNA, which spans 39 bases and is read in frame from base 1. Looking up the germline V gene (reference sequence) yields CDR1 GTSNPN and CDR2 SVGIG. Trimming costs V 0 bases and J 4 bases, and their ends lie 9 bases apart. The sequence derives from a man between 50 and 59 years old who received an inactivated influenza vaccine. Donor details come from another sample of the same person, matched by shared clones. This chain joins TRBV30 to TRBJ1-2, with the D gene uncertain. The sample consisted of PBMCs from blood, taken about 13 days after vaccination. The CDR3: CAWSVQSFYGYTF. The DNA sequence is as follows: TGTGCCTGGAGTGTACAGTCGTTCTATGGCTACACCTTC.